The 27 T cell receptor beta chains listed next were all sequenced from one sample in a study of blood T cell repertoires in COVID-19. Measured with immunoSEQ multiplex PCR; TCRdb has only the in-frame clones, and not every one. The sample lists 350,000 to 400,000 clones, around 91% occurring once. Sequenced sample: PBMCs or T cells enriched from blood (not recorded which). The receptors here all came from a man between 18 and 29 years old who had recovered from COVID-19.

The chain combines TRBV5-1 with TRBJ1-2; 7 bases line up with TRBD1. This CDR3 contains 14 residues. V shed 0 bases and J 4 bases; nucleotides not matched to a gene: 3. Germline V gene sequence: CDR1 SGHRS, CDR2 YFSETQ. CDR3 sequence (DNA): TGCGCCAGCAGCTTGGGGGACAGACCCTATGGCTACACCTTC. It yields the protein CASSLGDRPYGYTF.

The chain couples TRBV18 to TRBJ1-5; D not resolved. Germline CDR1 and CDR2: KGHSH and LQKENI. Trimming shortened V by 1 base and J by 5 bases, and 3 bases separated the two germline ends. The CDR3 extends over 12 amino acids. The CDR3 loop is CASSPRDQPQHF. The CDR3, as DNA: TGTGCCAGCTCACCACGAGATCAGCCCCAGCATTTT.

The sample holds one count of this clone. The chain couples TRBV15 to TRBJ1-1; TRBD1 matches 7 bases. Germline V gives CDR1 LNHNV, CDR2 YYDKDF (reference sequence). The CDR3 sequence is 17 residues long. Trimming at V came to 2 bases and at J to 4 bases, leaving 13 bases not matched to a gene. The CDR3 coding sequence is TGTGCCACCAGCAGATCACTTCAAGGGGGCTCCCTCACTGAAGCTTTCTTT. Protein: CATSRSLQGGSLTEAFF.

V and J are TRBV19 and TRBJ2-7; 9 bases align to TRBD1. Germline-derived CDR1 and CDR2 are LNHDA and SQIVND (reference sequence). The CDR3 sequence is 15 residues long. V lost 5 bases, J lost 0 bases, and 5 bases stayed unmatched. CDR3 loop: CASSVQGAHSYEQYF. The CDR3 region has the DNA TGTGCCAGTAGTGTACAGGGGGCTCACTCCTACGAGCAGTACTTC. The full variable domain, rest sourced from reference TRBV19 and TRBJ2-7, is DGGITQSPKYLFRKEGQNVTLSCEQNLNHDAMYWYRQDPGQGLRLIYYSQIVNDFQKGDIAEGYSVSREKKESFPLTVTSAQKNPTAFYLCASSVQGAHSYEQYFGPGTRLTVT.

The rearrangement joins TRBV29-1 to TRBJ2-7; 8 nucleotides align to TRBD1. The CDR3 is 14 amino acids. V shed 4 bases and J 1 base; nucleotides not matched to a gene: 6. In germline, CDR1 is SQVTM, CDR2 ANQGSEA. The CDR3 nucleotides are TGCAGCGTTGCGGCAGGGGGCCTTTCCTACGAGCAGTACTTC. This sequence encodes CSVAAGGLSYEQYF.

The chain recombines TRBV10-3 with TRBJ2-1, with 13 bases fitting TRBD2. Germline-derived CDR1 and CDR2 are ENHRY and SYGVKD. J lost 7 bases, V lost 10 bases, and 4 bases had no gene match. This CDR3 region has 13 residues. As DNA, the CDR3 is TGTGCCACACTAGCGGGGGGGCCAAATGAGCAGTTCTTC. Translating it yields CATLAGGPNEQFF.

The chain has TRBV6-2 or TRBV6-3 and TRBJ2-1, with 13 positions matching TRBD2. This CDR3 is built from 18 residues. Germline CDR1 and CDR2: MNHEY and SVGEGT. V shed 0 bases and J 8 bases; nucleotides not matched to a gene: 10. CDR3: CASSYSWTSGREKDEQFF. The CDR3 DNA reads TGTGCCAGCAGTTACTCTTGGACTAGCGGGAGAGAAAAGGATGAGCAGTTCTTC.

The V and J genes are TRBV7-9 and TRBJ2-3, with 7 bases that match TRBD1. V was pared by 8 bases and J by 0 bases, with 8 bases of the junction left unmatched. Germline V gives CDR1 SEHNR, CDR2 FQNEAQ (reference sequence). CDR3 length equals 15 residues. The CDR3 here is CASPIGTASTDTQYF. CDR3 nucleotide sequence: TGTGCCAGCCCGATTGGGACAGCAAGCACAGATACGCAGTATTTT.

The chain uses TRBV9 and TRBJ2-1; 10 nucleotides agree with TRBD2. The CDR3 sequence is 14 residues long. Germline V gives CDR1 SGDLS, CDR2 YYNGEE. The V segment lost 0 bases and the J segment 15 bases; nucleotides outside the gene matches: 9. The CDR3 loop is CASSVEASGSRGFF. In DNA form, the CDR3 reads TGTGCCAGCAGCGTAGAGGCTAGCGGGAGCCGGGGGTTCTTC.

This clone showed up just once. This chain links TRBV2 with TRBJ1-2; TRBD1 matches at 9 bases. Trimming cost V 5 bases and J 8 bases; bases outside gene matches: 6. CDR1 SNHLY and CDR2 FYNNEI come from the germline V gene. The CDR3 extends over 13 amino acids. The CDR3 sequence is CASSTGTGIGYTF. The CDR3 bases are TGTGCCAGCAGTACCGGGACAGGGATCGGCTACACCTTC.

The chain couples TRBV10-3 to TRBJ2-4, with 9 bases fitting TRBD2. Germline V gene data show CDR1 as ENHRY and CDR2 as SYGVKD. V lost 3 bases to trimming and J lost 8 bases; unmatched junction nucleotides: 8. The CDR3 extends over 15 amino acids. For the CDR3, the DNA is TGTGCCATCAGTGATGGCGGGGGGGCCCTTGACATTCAGTACTTC. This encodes CAISDGGGALDIQYF.

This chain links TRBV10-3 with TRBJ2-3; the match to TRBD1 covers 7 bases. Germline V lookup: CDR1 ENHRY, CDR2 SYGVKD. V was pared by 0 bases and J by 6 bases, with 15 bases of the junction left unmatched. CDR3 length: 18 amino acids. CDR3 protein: CAISESWERQGAMDTQYF. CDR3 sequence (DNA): TGTGCCATCAGTGAGTCATGGGAGCGACAGGGAGCGATGGATACGCAGTATTTT.

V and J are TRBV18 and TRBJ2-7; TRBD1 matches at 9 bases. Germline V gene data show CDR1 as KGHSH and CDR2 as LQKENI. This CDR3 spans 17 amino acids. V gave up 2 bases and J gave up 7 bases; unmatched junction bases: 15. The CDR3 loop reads CASSPVGIGTGSWEQYF. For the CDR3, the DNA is TGTGCCAGCTCACCAGTCGGAATAGGGACAGGGTCGTGGGAGCAGTACTTC.

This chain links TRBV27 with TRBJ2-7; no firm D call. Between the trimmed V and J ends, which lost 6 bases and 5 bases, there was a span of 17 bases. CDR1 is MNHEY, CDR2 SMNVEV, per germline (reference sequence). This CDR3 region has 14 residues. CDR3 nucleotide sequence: TGTGCCAGCAGCCGCCCAGGAAACCTGAACGAGCAGTACTTC. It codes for CASSRPGNLNEQYF.

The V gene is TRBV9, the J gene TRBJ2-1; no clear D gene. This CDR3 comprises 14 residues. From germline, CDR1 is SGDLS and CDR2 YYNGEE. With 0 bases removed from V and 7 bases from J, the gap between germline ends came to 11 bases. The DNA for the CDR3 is TGTGCCAGCAGCGTAGAGGAGTCTAAGAATGAGCAGTTCTTC. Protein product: CASSVEESKNEQFF. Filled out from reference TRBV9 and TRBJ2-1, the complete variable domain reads DSGVTQTPKHLITATGQRVTLRCSPRSGDLSVYWYQQSLDQGLQFLIQYYNGEERAKGNILERFSAQQFPDLHSELNLSSLELGDSALYFCASSVEESKNEQFFGPGTRLTVL.

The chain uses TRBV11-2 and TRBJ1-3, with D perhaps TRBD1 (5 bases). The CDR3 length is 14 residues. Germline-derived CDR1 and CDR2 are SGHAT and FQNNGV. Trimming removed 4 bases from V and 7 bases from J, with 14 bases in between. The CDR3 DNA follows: TGTGCCAGCAGCTCCGGGACCGGGGGGAACACCATATATTTT. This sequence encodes CASSSGTGGNTIYF.

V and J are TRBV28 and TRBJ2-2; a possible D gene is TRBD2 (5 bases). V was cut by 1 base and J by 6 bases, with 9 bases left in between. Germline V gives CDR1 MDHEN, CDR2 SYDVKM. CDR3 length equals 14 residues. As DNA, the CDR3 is TGTGCCAGCAGTTTATCCACTAGATCCGGGGAGCTGTTTTTT. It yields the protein CASSLSTRSGELFF. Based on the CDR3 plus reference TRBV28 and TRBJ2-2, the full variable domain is DVKVTQSSRYLVKRTGEKVFLECVQDMDHENMFWYRQDPGLGLRLIYFSYDVKMKEKGDIPEGYSVSREKKERFSLILESASTNQTSMYLCASSLSTRSGELFFGEGSRLTVL.

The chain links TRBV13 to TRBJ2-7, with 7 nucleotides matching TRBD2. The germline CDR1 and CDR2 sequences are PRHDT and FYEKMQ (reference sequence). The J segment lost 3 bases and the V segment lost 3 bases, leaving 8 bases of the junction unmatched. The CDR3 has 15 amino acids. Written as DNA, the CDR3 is TGTGCCAGCAGCTTTTCCGGGAGGAAGGACTACGAGCAGTACTTC. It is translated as CASSFSGRKDYEQYF.

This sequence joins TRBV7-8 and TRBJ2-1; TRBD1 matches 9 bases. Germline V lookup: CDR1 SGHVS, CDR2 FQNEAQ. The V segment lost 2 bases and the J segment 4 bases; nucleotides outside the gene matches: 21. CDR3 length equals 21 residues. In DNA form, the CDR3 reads TGTGCCAGCAGCTTACCCGCCCCCGGACTTTCCACGGACAGGGGATACAATGAGCAGTTCTTC. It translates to CASSLPAPGLSTDRGYNEQFF.

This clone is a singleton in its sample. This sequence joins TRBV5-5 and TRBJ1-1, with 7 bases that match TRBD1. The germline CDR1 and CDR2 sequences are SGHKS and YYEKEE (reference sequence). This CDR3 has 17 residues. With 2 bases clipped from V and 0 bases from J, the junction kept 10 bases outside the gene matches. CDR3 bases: TGTGCCAGCAGCTTACCTCTGACAGGGAGCCTGAACACTGAAGCTTTCTTT. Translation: CASSLPLTGSLNTEAFF.

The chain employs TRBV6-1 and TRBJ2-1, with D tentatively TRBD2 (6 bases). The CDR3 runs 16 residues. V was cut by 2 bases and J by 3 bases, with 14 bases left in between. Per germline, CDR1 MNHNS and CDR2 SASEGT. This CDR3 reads CASSEIPLGGYNEQFF. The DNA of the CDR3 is TGTGCCAGCAGTGAAATCCCCCTCGGGGGCTACAATGAGCAGTTCTTC.

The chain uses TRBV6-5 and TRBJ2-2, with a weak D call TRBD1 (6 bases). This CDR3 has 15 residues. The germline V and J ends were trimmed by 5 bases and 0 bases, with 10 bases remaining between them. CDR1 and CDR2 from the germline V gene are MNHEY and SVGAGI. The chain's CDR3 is CASSRAGANTGELFF. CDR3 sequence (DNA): TGTGCCAGCAGTAGGGCAGGGGCGAACACCGGGGAGCTGTTTTTT.

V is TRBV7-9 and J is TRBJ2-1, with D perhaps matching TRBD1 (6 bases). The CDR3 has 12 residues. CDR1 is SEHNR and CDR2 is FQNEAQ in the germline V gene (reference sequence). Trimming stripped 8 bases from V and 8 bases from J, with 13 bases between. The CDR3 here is CASDLGGYEQFF. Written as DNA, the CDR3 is TGTGCCAGCGATCTTGGGGGCTATGAGCAGTTCTTC.

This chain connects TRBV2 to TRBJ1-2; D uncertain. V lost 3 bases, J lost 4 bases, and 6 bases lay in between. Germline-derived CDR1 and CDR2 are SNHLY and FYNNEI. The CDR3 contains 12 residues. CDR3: CASSDQIYGYTF. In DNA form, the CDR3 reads TGTGCCAGCAGTGACCAGATCTATGGCTACACCTTC. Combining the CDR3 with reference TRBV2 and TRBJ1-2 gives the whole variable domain EPEVTQTPSHQVTQMGQEVILRCVPISNHLYFYWYRQILGQKVEFLVSFYNNEISEKSEIFDDQFSVERPDGSNFTLKIRSTKLEDSAMYFCASSDQIYGYTFGSGTRLTVV.

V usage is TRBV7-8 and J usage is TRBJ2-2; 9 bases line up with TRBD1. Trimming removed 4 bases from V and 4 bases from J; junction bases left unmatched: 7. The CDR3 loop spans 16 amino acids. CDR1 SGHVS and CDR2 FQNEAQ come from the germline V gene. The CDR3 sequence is CASSSHRGPGTGELFF. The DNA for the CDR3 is TGTGCCAGCAGCTCACACAGGGGGCCGGGCACCGGGGAGCTGTTTTTT.

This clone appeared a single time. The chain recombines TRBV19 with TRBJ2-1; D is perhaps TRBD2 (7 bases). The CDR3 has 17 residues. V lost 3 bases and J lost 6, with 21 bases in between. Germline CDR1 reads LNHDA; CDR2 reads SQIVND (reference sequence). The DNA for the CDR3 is TGTGCCAGTAGTATGATGGGGGGGCGTTCGAGGTCCAATGAGCAGTTCTTC. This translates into CASSMMGGRSRSNEQFF.

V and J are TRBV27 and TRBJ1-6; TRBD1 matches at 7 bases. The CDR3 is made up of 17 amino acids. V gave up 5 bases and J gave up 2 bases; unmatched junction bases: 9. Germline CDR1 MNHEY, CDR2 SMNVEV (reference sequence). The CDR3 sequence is CASSPRPGQTYNSPLHF. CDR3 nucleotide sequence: TGTGCCAGCAGTCCCAGGCCGGGACAGACCTATAATTCACCCCTCCACTTT.